What follows are 5 T cell receptor beta chains derived from one specimen sequenced in a study of T cells in tuberculosis. Sequencing used immunoSEQ multiplex PCR; TCRdb keeps in-frame clones, though not all of them. This sample has 20,000 to 25,000 clones; 75% to 90% occur once, and the top ten carry about 15%. The sample consisted of PBMCs. The origin of the receptors is a donor under 30 with latent tuberculosis or without tuberculosis infection.

The rearrangement uses TRBV5-1 and TRBJ1-1; 10 bases align to TRBD1. This CDR3 has 15 residues. Trimming cost V 0 bases and J 4 bases; bases outside gene matches: 3. Germline V lookup: CDR1 SGHRS, CDR2 YFSETQ. The DNA of the CDR3 is TGCGCCAGCAGCTTGGGGGGACAGGGGACCACTGAAGCTTTCTTT. The encoded protein is CASSLGGQGTTEAFF.

This chain connects TRBV6-6 to TRBJ1-2; D is unclear. V was trimmed by 4 bases and J by 5 bases, leaving 8 bases between them. The germline V gene encodes CDR1 MNHNY and CDR2 SVGAGI (reference sequence). The CDR3 is 12 amino acids. The CDR3 sequence: CASSWGGYGYTF. In nucleotides, the CDR3 is TGTGCCAGCAGTTGGGGAGGTTATGGCTACACCTTC.

In DNA form, the CDR3 reads TGTGCCAGCAGCGTTTCCGCGGGCAGGGGAGATGGCTACACCTTC. Translated: CASSVSAGRGDGYTF. V gene TRBV2 combines with J gene TRBJ1-2; D might be TRBD1 (6 bases). The CDR3 length is 15 residues. In germline, CDR1 is SNHLY, CDR2 FYNNEI. V lost 6 bases to trimming and J lost 6 bases, with 20 bases between them. The full variable domain, in which reference TRBV2 and TRBJ1-2 provide the parts outside the CDR3, is EPEVTQTPSHQVTQMGQEVILRCVPISNHLYFYWYRQILGQKVEFLVSFYNNEISEKSEIFDDQFSVERPDGSNFTLKIRSTKLEDSAMYFCASSVSAGRGDGYTFGSGTRLTVV.

This clone was recorded only once. The rearrangement links TRBV30 to TRBJ1-2; D not resolved. Trimming took off 0 bases at V and 7 bases at J, with 9 bases between the two ends. Germline V lookup: CDR1 GTSNPN, CDR2 SVGIG (reference sequence). This CDR3 has 12 residues. The CDR3 sequence is CAWSVRGGGYTF. The CDR3 DNA reads TGTGCCTGGAGTGTACGGGGTGGTGGCTACACCTTC.

The rearrangement uses TRBV27 and TRBJ2-3, with D possibly matching TRBD1 (5 bases). In germline, CDR1 is MNHEY, CDR2 SMNVEV (reference sequence). This CDR3 is 15 amino acids long. Trimming took 5 bases from V and 0 from J, leaving 12 bases between them. DNA of the CDR3: TGTGCCAGCAGTGGCAGGGATACTAGCACAGATACGCAGTATTTT. This codes for CASSGRDTSTDTQYF.